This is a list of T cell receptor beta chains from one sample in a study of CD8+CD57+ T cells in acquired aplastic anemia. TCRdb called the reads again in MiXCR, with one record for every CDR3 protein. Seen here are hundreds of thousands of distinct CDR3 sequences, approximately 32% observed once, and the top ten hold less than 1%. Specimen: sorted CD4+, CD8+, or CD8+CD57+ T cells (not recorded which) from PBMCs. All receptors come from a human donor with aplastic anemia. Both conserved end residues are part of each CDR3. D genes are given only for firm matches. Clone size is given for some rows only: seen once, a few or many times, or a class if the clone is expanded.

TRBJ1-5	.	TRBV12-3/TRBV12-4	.	CASTTRHSNQPQHF	TGTGCCAGCACGACGAGACATAGCAATCAGCCCCAGCATTTT
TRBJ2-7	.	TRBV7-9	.	CASILWGSYEQYF	TGTGCCAGCATCTTGTGGGGGTCCTACGAGCAGTACTTC
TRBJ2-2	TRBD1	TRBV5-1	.	CASLDRGNTGELFF	TGCGCCAGCTTGGACAGGGGCAACACCGGGGAGCTGTTTTTT
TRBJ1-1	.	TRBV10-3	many	CAISGQENTEAFF	TGTGCCATCAGTGGACAGGAGAACACTGAAGCTTTCTTT
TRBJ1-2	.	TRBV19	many	CASSARGQSYGYTF	TGTGCCAGTAGTGCTAGAGGACAGTCCTATGGCTACACCTTC
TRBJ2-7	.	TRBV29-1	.	CSVVVIGTIYEQYF	TGCAGCGTTGTAGTAATTGGGACGATCTACGAGCAGTACTTC
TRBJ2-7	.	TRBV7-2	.	CASSSGGYYEQYF	TGTGCCAGCAGCAGCGGAGGTTACTACGAGCAGTACTTC
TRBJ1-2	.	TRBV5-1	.	CASSLAGDGEHGYTF	TGCGCCAGCAGCTTGGCCGGAGACGGGGAACATGGCTACACCTTC
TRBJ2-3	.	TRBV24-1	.	CATSDRPADTQYF	TGTGCCACCAGTGATCGACCGGCAGATACGCAGTATTTT
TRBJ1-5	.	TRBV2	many	CASSETEINQPQHF	TGTGCCAGCAGTGAGACAGAAATCAATCAGCCCCAGCATTTT
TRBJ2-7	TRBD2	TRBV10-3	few	CASGRASEQYF	TGTGCCAGCGGGAGGGCTTCCGAGCAGTACTTC
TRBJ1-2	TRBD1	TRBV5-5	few	CASSLLKQGGDGYTF	TGTGCCAGCAGCTTGCTAAAACAGGGGGGCGATGGCTACACCTTC
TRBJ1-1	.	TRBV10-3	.	CASSYRELNTEAFF	TGTGCCAGCAGTTACAGGGAATTGAACACTGAAGCTTTCTTT
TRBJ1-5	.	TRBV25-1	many	CASSDLDQPQHF	TGTGCCAGCAGTGACCTTGATCAGCCCCAGCATTTT
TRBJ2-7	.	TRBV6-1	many	CASRHLTSYEQYF	TGTGCCAGCAGACACTTGACTAGCTACGAGCAGTACTTC
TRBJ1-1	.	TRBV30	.	CAWSTLTEAFF	TGTGCCTGGAGTACCTTGACTGAAGCTTTCTTT
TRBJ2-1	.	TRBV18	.	CASSPLASRGTGEANEQFF	TGTGCCAGCTCACCACTAGCTTCTCGCGGGACGGGGGAAGCCAATGAGCAGTTCTTC
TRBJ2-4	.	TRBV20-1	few	CSARDGKNIQYF	TGCAGTGCTAGAGACGGTAAAAACATTCAGTACTTC
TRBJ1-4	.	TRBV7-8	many	CASSLDYGTSNEKLFF	TGTGCCAGCAGCTTAGACTACGGGACCAGCAATGAAAAACTGTTTTTT
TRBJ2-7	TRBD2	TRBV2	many	CASSETTSGTYEQYF	TGTGCCAGCAGTGAAACGACTAGCGGTACCTACGAGCAGTACTTC
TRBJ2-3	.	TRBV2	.	CASSGEVYNEQYF	TGTGCCAGCAGTGGGGAGGTCTACAATGAGCAGTATTTT
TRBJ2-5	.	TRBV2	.	CASSNGGQETQYF	TGTGCCAGCAGTAACGGGGGTCAAGAGACCCAGTACTTC
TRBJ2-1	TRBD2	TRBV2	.	CASSPSGTRQFF	TGTGCCAGCAGTCCGTCCGGGACTAGGCAGTTCTTC
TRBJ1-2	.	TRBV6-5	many	CASSYSLAGQNGYTF	TGTGCCAGCAGTTACTCGTTGGCAGGGCAAAATGGCTACACCTTC
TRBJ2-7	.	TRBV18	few	CASSPGRDTTYEQYF	TGTGCCAGCTCACCAGGTCGGGACACAACCTACGAGCAGTACTTC
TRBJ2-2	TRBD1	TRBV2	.	CASSDRDGTGELFF	TGTGCCAGCAGCGACAGGGATGGCACCGGGGAGCTGTTTTTT
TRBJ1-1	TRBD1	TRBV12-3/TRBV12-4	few	CASSYRQGANTEAFF	TGTGCCAGCAGTTATCGACAGGGGGCGAACACTGAAGCTTTCTTT
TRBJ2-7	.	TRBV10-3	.	CAIREHGYEQYF	TGTGCCATCAGGGAACACGGATACGAGCAGTACTTC
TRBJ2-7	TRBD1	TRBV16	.	CASSQYQGAPDEQYF	TGTGCCAGCAGCCAATACCAGGGGGCTCCGGACGAGCAGTACTTC
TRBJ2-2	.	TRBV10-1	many	CASSSRGGELFF	TGCGCCAGCAGCAGCAGGGGCGGGGAGCTGTTTTTT
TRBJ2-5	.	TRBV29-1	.	CSVDGGAEETQYF	TGCAGCGTTGATGGGGGGGCGGAAGAGACCCAGTACTTC
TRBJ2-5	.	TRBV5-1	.	CASSLVQLGETQYF	TGCGCCAGCAGCTTGGTACAGTTGGGTGAGACCCAGTACTTC
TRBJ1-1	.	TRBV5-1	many	CASRYEGNTEAFF	TGCGCCAGCAGATACGAGGGGAACACTGAAGCTTTCTTT
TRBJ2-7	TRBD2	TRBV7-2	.	CASSSGGGVNEQYF	TGTGCCAGCAGCTCCGGGGGGGGCGTGAACGAGCAGTACTTC
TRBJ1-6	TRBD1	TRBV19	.	CASPRDREESSPLHF	TGTGCCTCCCCCCGGGACAGGGAAGAAAGTTCACCCCTCCACTTT
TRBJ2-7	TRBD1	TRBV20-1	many	CSARVPQGISYEQYF	TGCAGTGCTAGAGTCCCACAGGGGATCTCCTACGAGCAGTACTTC
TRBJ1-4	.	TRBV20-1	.	CSATGGEGEKLFF	TGCAGTGCCACCGGGGGGGAAGGCGAAAAACTGTTTTTT
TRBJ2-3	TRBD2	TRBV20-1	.	CSAIPLAGGMGPDTQYF	TGCAGTGCTATCCCGCTAGCGGGAGGGATGGGTCCAGATACGCAGTATTTT
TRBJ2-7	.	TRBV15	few	CATRSTGAHEQYF	TGTGCCACCAGATCGACAGGCGCCCACGAGCAGTACTTC
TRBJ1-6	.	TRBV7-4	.	CASSQAGYSPLHF	TGCGCCAGCAGCCAGGCAGGTTATTCACCCCTCCACTTT
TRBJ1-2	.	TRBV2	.	CASSEAQGSSGYTF	TGTGCCAGCAGTGAAGCGCAGGGCTCAAGTGGCTACACCTTC
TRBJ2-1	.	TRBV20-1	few	CSASPYSSSYNEQFF	TGCAGTGCTAGCCCATATTCAAGCTCCTACAATGAGCAGTTCTTC
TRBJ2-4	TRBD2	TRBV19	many	CASSMGLAEKNIQYF	TGTGCCAGTAGTATGGGACTAGCGGAGAAAAACATTCAGTACTTC
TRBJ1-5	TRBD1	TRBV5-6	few	CASSLAGQGAEAQHF	TGTGCCAGCAGCTTGGCGGGACAGGGGGCAGAGGCCCAGCATTTT
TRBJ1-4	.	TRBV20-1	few	CSPESSVSMDNEKLFF	TGCAGTCCAGAAAGTTCTGTGTCGATGGACAACGAAAAACTGTTTTTT